This T cell receptor (beta chain) was sequenced during a study of T cells after yellow fever vaccination. The CDR3 length is 13 residues. Germline V gene sequence: CDR1 WSHSY, CDR2 SAAADI. The junction had 7 bases not matched to a gene; V was cut back by 10 bases and J by 7 bases. TCRdb passed the 5' RACE reads through MiXCR, listing each CDR3 protein once. This table holds a few hundred thousand distinct CDR3 sequences, about a sixth found once. The specimen comprised PBMCs, sampled less than 6 days after the first yellow fever vaccination. The chain joins TRBV10-2 to TRBJ1-4, with 9 bases identical to TRBD1. This clonotype was obtained from a man between 18 and 35 years old who received the YFV17D yellow fever vaccine. CDR3 region: CATGTGSGEKLFF. CDR3 sequence (DNA): TGCGCCACTGGGACAGGGAGCGGTGAAAAACTGTTTTTT.